The clone carrying this T cell receptor beta chain was seen ten or more times. Its antigen remains unidentified. These data are taken from a study of T-cell memory formation after mild COVID-19. Broader study findings: Clones that contracted from day 15 to 85 had balanced CD4/CD8; later expanders were CD4+ biased. Some clones that responded were present in memory (sampled pre-infection), which suggests cross-reactive memory joined. Contracting clones localized mainly to CM and EM when CD4+ and mainly to EMRA when CD8+.

The TCR alpha and TCR beta cDNA libraries, bearing sample barcodes and UMIs, were generated by 5'RACE using constant-segment primers. MiXCR was run by TCRdb on the 5' RACE reads, yielding one entry per CDR3 protein. The sample has 65,000 to 90,000 distinct CDR3 sequences; around 13% are singletons. This CDR3 is 15 amino acids long. V shed 0 bases, J shed 3 bases, and the junction held 3 bases outside the gene matches. Germline CDR1 reads MNHEY; CDR2 reads SVGAGI. The sample was PBMCs or a T cell subset sorted from them (not recorded which). The genes are TRBV6-5 and TRBJ2-7, with 9 bases that match TRBD1. The clonotype originates from a man between 18 and 29 years old who had mild COVID-19 (a few samples of this study predate the infection). Cell type and time point are not known. CDR3 DNA sequence: TGTGCCAGCAGTTACTCCGGGACAGGGCGCTACGAGCAGTACTTC. Translation gives CASSYSGTGRYEQYF.